Shown below are 6 T cell receptor beta chains from a single sample sequenced in a study of blood T cell repertoires in COVID-19. Here immunoSEQ multiplex PCR was the method, and the copy in TCRdb shows in-frame clones only, minus some. The top ten clones hold about an eighth of a sample with roughly 100,000 clones, 84% of them seen once. Sequences were obtained from peripheral blood. Source of these receptors: a human donor in a cohort sampled during active or convalescent COVID-19.

The chain couples TRBV24-1 to TRBJ2-3; 12 nucleotides line up with TRBD1. The V segment lost 3 bases and the J segment 8 bases; nucleotides outside the gene matches: 11. The germline V gene encodes CDR1 KGHDR and CDR2 SFDVKD. The CDR3 loop spans 17 amino acids. DNA of the CDR3: TGTGCCACCAGTGATCCCCTCCGGGACAGGGGGCGCGTTACGCAGTATTTT. Its protein product is CATSDPLRDRGRVTQYF.

The CDR3 DNA reads TGTGCCAGCAGTAGGGAACAGGACTATGGCTACACCTTC. Translating it yields CASSREQDYGYTF. The chain has TRBV12-3 or TRBV12-4 and TRBJ1-2, with D perhaps matching TRBD1 (5 bases). The CDR3 spans 13 residues. The germline V and J ends were trimmed by 5 bases and 3 bases, with 10 bases remaining between them.

The chain employs TRBV5-6 and TRBJ2-3; no reliable D call. This CDR3 is 15 amino acids long. Between the trimmed V and J ends, which lost 1 base and 0 bases, there was a span of 9 bases. Germline assignment: CDR1 SGHDT and CDR2 YYEEEE. This CDR3 is CASSLLNPSTDTQYF. The CDR3 nucleotides read TGTGCCAGCAGCTTGCTAAACCCTAGCACAGATACGCAGTATTTT.

The J gene is TRBJ1-3, the V gene TRBV5-1; 11 bases are shared with TRBD1. Trimming removed 5 bases from V and 3 bases from J; junction bases left unmatched: 1. Germline V gene sequence: CDR1 SGHRS, CDR2 YFSETQ. CDR3 size: 14 residues. As DNA, the CDR3 is TGCGCCAGCAGTGGGACAGGGGGTGGAAACACCATATATTTT. This translates into CASSGTGGGNTIYF.

The chain combines TRBV27 with TRBJ2-1; 7 positions match TRBD1. J lost 0 bases, V lost 3 bases, and 5 bases had no gene match. The germline V gene has CDR1 MNHEY and CDR2 SMNVEV (reference sequence). The CDR3 covers 16 residues. CDR3 nucleotide sequence: TGTGCCAGCAGTTTCCGGACAGGTGTCTCCTACAATGAGCAGTTCTTC. Protein sequence: CASSFRTGVSYNEQFF.

This chain joins TRBV19 and TRBJ1-4; a weak D match, TRBD1 (5 bases). The CDR3 runs 14 residues. Between the trimmed V and J ends, which lost 1 base and 8 bases, there was a span of 11 bases. In germline, CDR1 is LNHDA, CDR2 SQIVND (reference sequence). The CDR3 region is CASSIGRGGEKLFF. In DNA, the CDR3 is TGTGCCAGTAGTATAGGAAGGGGAGGAGAAAAACTGTTTTTT.